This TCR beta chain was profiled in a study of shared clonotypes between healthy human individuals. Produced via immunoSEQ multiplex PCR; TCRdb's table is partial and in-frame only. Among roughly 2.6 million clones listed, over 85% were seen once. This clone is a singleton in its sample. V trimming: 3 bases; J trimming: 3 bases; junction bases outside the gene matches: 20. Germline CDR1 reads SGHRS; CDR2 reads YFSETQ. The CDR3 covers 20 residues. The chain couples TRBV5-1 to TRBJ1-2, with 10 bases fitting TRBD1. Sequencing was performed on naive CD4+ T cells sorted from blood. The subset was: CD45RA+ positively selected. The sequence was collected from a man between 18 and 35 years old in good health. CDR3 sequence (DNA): TGCGCCAGCAGCTGGAAGCATTGGAAAAAGACAGGGGGCGAGGACTATGGCTACACCTTC. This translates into CASSWKHWKKTGGEDYGYTF. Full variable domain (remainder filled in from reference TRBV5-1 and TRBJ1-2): KAGVTQTPRYLIKTRGQQVTLSCSPISGHRSVSWYQQTPGQGLQFLFEYFSETQRNKGNFPGRFSGRQFSNSRSEMNVSTLELGDSALYLCASSWKHWKKTGGEDYGYTFGSGTRLTVV.